The rows below give T cell receptor beta chains drawn from one sample of a study of spatial heterogeneity in lung cancer. TCRdb reprocessed the 5' RACE reads via MiXCR and lists one record per CDR3 protein. The profile shows fewer than 25,000 distinct CDR3 sequences, 2.5% to 4% of them singletons. The specimen comprised PBMCs, sampled at surgery. These receptors all stem from a female donor with early-stage non-small cell lung cancer. Each CDR3 is given with its conserved first and last residue. D genes are given only for firm matches. Size tells how often a clone was seen (once, few, many) or the class of an expanded clone, and some rows leave it out.

d_call j_call clone_size v_call cdr3_nt cdr3_aa
TRBD2 TRBJ2-5 medium-sized TRBV20-1 TGCAGTGCTAGAGATTCGGCTAGCGGGAGGGCCTCCCAAGAGACCCAGTACTTC CSARDSASGRASQETQYF
NA TRBJ2-5 many TRBV29-1 TGCAGCGTTACCAAAGTACAGGGCACAGAGACCCAGTACTTC CSVTKVQGTETQYF
NA TRBJ1-1 many TRBV29-1 TGCAGCGTTGAAGGGACGTACACTGAAGCTTTCTTT CSVEGTYTEAFF
TRBD1 TRBJ1-3 many TRBV27 TGTGCCAGCAGTTTAAAGGGACAGGGTTCTGGAAACACCATATATTTT CASSLKGQGSGNTIYF
TRBD2 TRBJ2-3 many TRBV20-1 TGCAGTGCTAGAGATATCAGCTTAGCGGGACCCACAGATACGCAGTATTTT CSARDISLAGPTDTQYF
TRBD2 TRBJ2-2 many TRBV7-9 TGTGCCAGCAGCGGAACCAGCAGGGGCTCCGGGACTAGAGTGGCCGGGGAGCTGTTTTTT CASSGTSRGSGTRVAGELFF
TRBD2 TRBJ2-5 NA TRBV7-9 TGTGCCAGCAGCTCGGGAGGGTACCAAGAGACCCAGTACTTC CASSSGGYQETQYF
NA TRBJ1-1 many TRBV19 TGTGCCAGTACCACTGTCGGGGGCCGATTTACTGAAGCTTTCTTT CASTTVGGRFTEAFF
TRBD1 TRBJ1-5 many TRBV12-3/TRBV12-4 TGTGCCAGCAGTTTGACAGGGGGCGATCAGCCCCAGCATTTT CASSLTGGDQPQHF
NA TRBJ2-7 many TRBV20-1 TGCAGTGCTAGCGGTGGGACAAACCTCTACGAGCAGTACTTC CSASGGTNLYEQYF
NA TRBJ1-2 many TRBV20-1 TGCAGTGCCCTAACCAGGGGCCGGGGAGCGGCCTATGGCTACACCTTC CSALTRGRGAAYGYTF
TRBD1 TRBJ1-3 many TRBV30 TGTGCCGGAGACAGGGTGGCAGGAAACACCATATATTTT CAGDRVAGNTIYF
NA TRBJ2-1 many TRBV28 TGTGCCAGCAGCTGGGGGGGCGGGAGATCCTACAATGAGCAGTTCTTC CASSWGGGRSYNEQFF
NA TRBJ2-7 many TRBV12-3/TRBV12-4 TGTGCCAGCAGTAAGTTTAACAAGGGAAACGAGCAGTACTTC CASSKFNKGNEQYF
NA TRBJ2-3 NA TRBV9 TGTGCCAGCAGCGTAGTCGGAGGAACTAGCACAGATACGCAGTATTTT CASSVVGGTSTDTQYF
NA TRBJ2-5 NA TRBV19 TGTGCCAGTAGTATCCACGGCGAAGAGACCCAGTACTTC CASSIHGEETQYF
NA TRBJ2-1 many TRBV4-2 TGTGCCAGCAGCCCCCACCTGCGGGGTAGCTCCTACAATGAGCAGTTCTTC CASSPHLRGSSYNEQFF
TRBD2 TRBJ2-1 many TRBV9 TGTGCCAGCAGTGGACTAGCGGGGAACTGGGATGAGCAGTTCTTC CASSGLAGNWDEQFF
TRBD2 TRBJ2-1 many TRBV24-1 TGTGCCACCAGTCTACCTAGCGGGAGTAATGAGCAGTTCTTC CATSLPSGSNEQFF
TRBD1 TRBJ2-3 many TRBV25-1 TGTGCCAGCAGTGCGAAGCTAGGTTCAGGACAGGGCACAGATACGCAGTATTTT CASSAKLGSGQGTDTQYF
TRBD2 TRBJ2-1 many TRBV7-9 TGTGCCAGCAGCCCCGGGACTAGCGGGAGAGTTCCCTACAATGAGCAGTTCTTC CASSPGTSGRVPYNEQFF
NA TRBJ1-3 many TRBV5-4 TGTGCCAGCAGCGGGGGGGGCGCCGGAAACACCATATATTTT CASSGGGAGNTIYF
TRBD2 TRBJ2-5 many TRBV6-2/TRBV6-3 TGTGCCAGCAGTTGGACGGGAGGGCAGGAGACCCAGTACTTC CASSWTGGQETQYF
TRBD2 TRBJ2-7 NA TRBV27 TGTGCCAGCAGTTTGCTAGCGGGATTCAACGAGCAGTACTTC CASSLLAGFNEQYF
NA TRBJ2-7 many TRBV20-1 TGCAGTGCTAGAATACCGGGTTACGCTAACGAGCAGTACTTC CSARIPGYANEQYF
NA TRBJ2-3 many TRBV7-3 TGTGCCAGCAGCTTACAAGGACAGAAAGATACGCAGTATTTT CASSLQGQKDTQYF
NA TRBJ2-1 many TRBV20-1 TGCAGTGCTAGAGACACACTTCAGGGGGGGCTCGGTGAGCAGTTCTTC CSARDTLQGGLGEQFF
TRBD1 TRBJ1-5 many TRBV27 TGTGCCAGCAGCGGGGGACAGAATCAGCCCCAGCATTTT CASSGGQNQPQHF
NA TRBJ2-7 medium-sized TRBV20-1 TGCAGTGCCCGCAGGGATCTCTACGAGCAGTACTTC CSARRDLYEQYF
TRBD2 TRBJ2-1 NA TRBV7-2 TGTGCCAGCAGCCCCTCACGGGCGGGAGGGCTTTACAATGAGCAGTTCTTC CASSPSRAGGLYNEQFF
TRBD2 TRBJ2-7 many TRBV10-3 TGTGCCACCACTAGCGGGGGGTACGAGCAGTACTTC CATTSGGYEQYF
TRBD2 TRBJ2-7 NA TRBV20-1 TGCAGTGCTAGAGGTCCAATTTCGCGGGAGGGCCAATCGATATACGAGCAGTACTTC CSARGPISREGQSIYEQYF
NA TRBJ2-3 few TRBV18 TGTGCCAGCTCACGGACAGACGATACTAGCACAGATACGCAGTATTTT CASSRTDDTSTDTQYF
NA TRBJ2-7 few TRBV13 TGTGCCAGCGTCGGGGCCGGGGGCGAGCAGTACTTC CASVGAGGEQYF
NA TRBJ2-1 many TRBV20-1 TGCAGTGCTAGATCCCTTAGTTCCTACAATGAGCAGTTCTTC CSARSLSSYNEQFF
NA TRBJ2-2 many TRBV3-1 TGTGCCAGCAGCCTGAGGGCCCCGAACACCGGGGAGCTGTTTTTT CASSLRAPNTGELFF
NA TRBJ1-1 many TRBV4-2 TGTGCCAGCAGCCAAGGCAGGGACACTGAAGCTTTCTTT CASSQGRDTEAFF
TRBD2 TRBJ2-1 NA TRBV12-3/TRBV12-4 TGTGCCAGCAGTTTAGGAGCGGGAGTATCCTACAATGAGCAGTTCTTC CASSLGAGVSYNEQFF
NA TRBJ2-1 medium-sized TRBV10-2 TGCGCCAGCAGTGCACAGTACAATGAGCAGTTCTTC CASSAQYNEQFF
TRBD2 TRBJ2-1 many TRBV9 TGTGCCAGCAGTGGGTTGTCCGGGACTAGCGTAACCAGCTCCTACAATGAGCAGTTCTTC CASSGLSGTSVTSSYNEQFF
NA TRBJ2-4 NA TRBV9 TGTGCCAGCAGCGTGGGGGACGGATCCAAAAACATTCAGTACTTC CASSVGDGSKNIQYF
NA TRBJ2-1 many TRBV20-1 TGCAGTGCTACCCGAGATCAGGGCCTCTACAATGAGCAGTTCTTC CSATRDQGLYNEQFF
TRBD1 TRBJ1-1 few TRBV28 TGTGCCAGCAGTTTAGGCGGGACAGGGGGCCCGAACACTGAAGCTTTCTTT CASSLGGTGGPNTEAFF
TRBD2 TRBJ2-7 many TRBV6-1 TGTGCCAGCAGGGGGGGGTTAAGCTCCTACGAGCAGTACTTC CASRGGLSSYEQYF
TRBD1 TRBJ1-2 many TRBV7-6 TGTGCCAGCAGCCCTCGGGGAGGGGGCAACTATGGCTACACCTTC CASSPRGGGNYGYTF
TRBD1 TRBJ2-7 many TRBV5-1 TGCGCCAGCGGGGACCCGGGACAGTTGAGCTCCTACGAGCAGTACTTC CASGDPGQLSSYEQYF
TRBD2 TRBJ2-3 many TRBV6-6 TGTGCCAGCAGTTACTCGTATTACAGGGGACTAGCGGGAGCCCCAGATACGCAGTATTTT CASSYSYYRGLAGAPDTQYF
TRBD2 TRBJ2-3 NA TRBV20-1 TGCAGTGCTAGGCAGGGGCTAGCGGGAGGTGGTCTAGATACGCAGTATTTT CSARQGLAGGGLDTQYF
NA TRBJ1-4 many TRBV27 TGTGCCAGCAGTTCCCCAGGAGTTGCAACTAATGAAAAACTGTTTTTT CASSSPGVATNEKLFF
TRBD2 TRBJ2-2 many TRBV6-1 TGTGCCAGCACCCTTGGACTAGCTGGCACCGGGGAGCTGTTTTTT CASTLGLAGTGELFF
TRBD2 TRBJ2-1 NA TRBV20-1 TGCAGTGCTAGAGATCGGATTAGCGGGGTAAATGAGCAGTTCTTC CSARDRISGVNEQFF
NA TRBJ1-2 many TRBV20-1 TGCAGTGCTAGAGAAGTGGAGGGCTATGGCTACACCTTC CSAREVEGYGYTF
NA TRBJ1-2 many TRBV20-1 TGCAGTGCTAGCGTGGTAAACTATGGCTACACCTTC CSASVVNYGYTF